This TCR beta chain was sequenced for a study of blood T cell repertoires in COVID-19. On the study more broadly: Samples taken during acute and convalescent COVID-19 were collected in the United States, Italy and Spain. T cells, B-cell-depleted T cells, or PBMCs provided the cDNA or gDNA that served as material.

There are 17 residues in the CDR3. With V trimmed by 5 bases and J by 3 bases, 13 bases remained unmatched. Germline V CDR1 and CDR2: PRHDT, FYEKMQ (reference sequence). Authors' processing steps: Amplifying reference gene primers gave estimates of nucleated cell counts. Using immunoSEQ multiplex PCR, the repertoire was profiled, and TCRdb retains in-frame clones only, with some absent. That table furnishes V, J and clone size, whereas the DNA furnished D and trimming. The repertoire has approximately 24,000 clones, under 95% of them found once; the top ten carry about 4%. This clone showed up just once.

The TCR comes from a woman between 45 and 65 years old with active COVID-19. The specimen sequenced was peripheral blood. The chain couples TRBV13 to TRBJ2-1; 7 bases agree with TRBD2. CDR3: CASSPGGSGHRYNEQFF. The CDR3 DNA is TGTGCCAGCAGCCCTGGTGGTAGCGGGCACCGCTACAATGAGCAGTTCTTC.